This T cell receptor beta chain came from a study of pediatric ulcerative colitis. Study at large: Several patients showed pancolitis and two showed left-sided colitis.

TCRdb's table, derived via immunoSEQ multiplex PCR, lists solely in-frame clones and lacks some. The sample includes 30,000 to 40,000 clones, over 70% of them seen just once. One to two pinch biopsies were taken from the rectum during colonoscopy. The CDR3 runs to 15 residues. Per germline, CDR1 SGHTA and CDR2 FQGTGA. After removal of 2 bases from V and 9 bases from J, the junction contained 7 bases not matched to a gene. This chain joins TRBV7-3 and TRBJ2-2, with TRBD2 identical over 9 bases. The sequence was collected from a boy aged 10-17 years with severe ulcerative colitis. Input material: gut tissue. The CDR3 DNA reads TGTGCCAGCAGCTTAGGGGCTAGCGGGACAAGGGAGCTGTTTTTT. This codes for CASSLGASGTRELFF.